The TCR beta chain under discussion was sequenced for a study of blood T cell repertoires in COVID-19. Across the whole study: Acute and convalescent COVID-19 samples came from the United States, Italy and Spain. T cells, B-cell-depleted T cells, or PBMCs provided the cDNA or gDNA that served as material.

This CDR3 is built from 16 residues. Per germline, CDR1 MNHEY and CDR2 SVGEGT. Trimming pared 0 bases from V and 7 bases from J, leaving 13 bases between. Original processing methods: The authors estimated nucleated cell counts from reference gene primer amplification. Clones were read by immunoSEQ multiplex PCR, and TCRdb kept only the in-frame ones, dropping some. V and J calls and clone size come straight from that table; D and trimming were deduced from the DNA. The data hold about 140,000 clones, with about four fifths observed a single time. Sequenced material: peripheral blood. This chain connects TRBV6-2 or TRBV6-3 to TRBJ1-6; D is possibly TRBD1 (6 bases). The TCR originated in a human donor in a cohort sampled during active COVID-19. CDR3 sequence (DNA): TGTGCCAGCAGTTACTCTACAACAGGGCCAAATTCACCCCTCCACTTT. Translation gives CASSYSTTGPNSPLHF.